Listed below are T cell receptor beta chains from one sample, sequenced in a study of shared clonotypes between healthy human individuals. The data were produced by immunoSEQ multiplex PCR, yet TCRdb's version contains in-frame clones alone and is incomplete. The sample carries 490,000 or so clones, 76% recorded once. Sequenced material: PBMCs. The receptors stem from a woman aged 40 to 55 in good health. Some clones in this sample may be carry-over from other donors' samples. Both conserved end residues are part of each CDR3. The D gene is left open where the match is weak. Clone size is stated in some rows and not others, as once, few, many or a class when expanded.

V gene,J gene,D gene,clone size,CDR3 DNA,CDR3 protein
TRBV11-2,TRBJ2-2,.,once,TGTGCCAGCAGCTCCCTGACAGGGAACACCGGGGAGCTGTTTTTT,CASSSLTGNTGELFF
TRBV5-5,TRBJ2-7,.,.,TGTGCCAGCAGCTTGGATCGGGACTTACTTTACGAGCAGTACTTC,CASSLDRDLLYEQYF
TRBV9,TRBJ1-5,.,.,TGTGCCAGCAGCGTAGATGGGAACAATCAGCCCCAGCATTTT,CASSVDGNNQPQHF
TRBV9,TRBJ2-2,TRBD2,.,TGTGCCAGCAGCGCCCTCGGGGGGGGTCGCTACGTGACCGGGGAGCTGTTTTTT,CASSALGGGRYVTGELFF
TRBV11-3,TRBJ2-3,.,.,TGTGCCAGCAGCTTGCAGGGGCGCTTAGATACGCAGTATTTT,CASSLQGRLDTQYF
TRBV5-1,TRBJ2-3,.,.,TGCGCCAGCAGCTTATTCACAGGATCAGATACGCAGTATTTT,CASSLFTGSDTQYF
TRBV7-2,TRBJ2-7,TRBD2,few,TGTGCCAGCAGCCCAAGTCCCGGGACTAGCGGGAGGGGGTACTTC,CASSPSPGTSGRGYF
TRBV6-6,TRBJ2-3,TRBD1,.,TGTGCCACAGGACAGGGGGGAGATACGCAGTATTTT,CATGQGGDTQYF
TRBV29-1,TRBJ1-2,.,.,TGCAGCGTTGAAGGACAGCCCTATGGCTACACCTTC,CSVEGQPYGYTF
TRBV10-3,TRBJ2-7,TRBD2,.,TGTGCCATCAGTGGAGGACTAGCGGGCCGCTACGAGCAGTACTTC,CAISGGLAGRYEQYF
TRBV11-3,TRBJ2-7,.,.,TGTGCCAGCAGCTTAGACAGGGGAGCCGGCGAGCAGTACTTC,CASSLDRGAGEQYF
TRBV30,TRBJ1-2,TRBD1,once,TGTGCCTGGAGTGTCAACTCACAGGGGACTCACTATGGCTACACATTC,CAWSVNSQGTHYGYTF
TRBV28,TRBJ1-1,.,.,TGTGCCAGCAGTTCGACAGCCTTGAACACTGAAGCTTTCTTT,CASSSTALNTEAFF
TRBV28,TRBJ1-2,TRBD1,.,TGTGCCAGCACCCTGGGGCGGGACAGGGTCATTGGCTACACCTTC,CASTLGRDRVIGYTF
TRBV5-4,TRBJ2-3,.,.,TGTGCCAGCAGCTTGAGTAGCTGGTCAGATACGCAGTATTTT,CASSLSSWSDTQYF
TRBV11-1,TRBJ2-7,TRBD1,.,TGTGCCAGCAGCCGGGACAGGGTAATCGAGCAGTACTTC,CASSRDRVIEQYF
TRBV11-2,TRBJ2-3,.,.,TGTGCCAGCAGCTTAGATCAGGACAGTTCTAGCACAGATACGCAGTATTTT,CASSLDQDSSSTDTQYF
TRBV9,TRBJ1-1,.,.,TGTGCCAGCAGCGCCTTTAACAGGAACACTGAAGCTTTCTTT,CASSAFNRNTEAFF
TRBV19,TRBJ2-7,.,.,TGTGCCAGTAGTATAGAGGTGGGTCAACCAGGGGCGCTTCACGAGCAGTACTTC,CASSIEVGQPGALHEQYF
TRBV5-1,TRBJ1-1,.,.,TGCGCCAGCAGCTTGGCCGGAGCCAGAGTGAACACTGAAGCTTTCTTT,CASSLAGARVNTEAFF
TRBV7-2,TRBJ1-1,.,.,TGTGCCAGCAGCCGACGGTTCCTGGCTGAAGCTTTCTTT,CASSRRFLAEAFF
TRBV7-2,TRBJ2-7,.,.,TGTGCCAGCAGCTTAGCGGAGACAGTCTACGAGCAGTACTTC,CASSLAETVYEQYF
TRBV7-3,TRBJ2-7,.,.,TGTGCCAGCAGCTCCGGGGCCTCCTACGAGCAGTACTTC,CASSSGASYEQYF
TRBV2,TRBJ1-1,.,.,TGTGCCAGCAGTGTAACAGGGAAGGACACTGAAGCTTTCTTT,CASSVTGKDTEAFF
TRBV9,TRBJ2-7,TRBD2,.,TGTGCCAGCAGCGACGCTAGCGGGAGCGACGAGCAGTACTTC,CASSDASGSDEQYF
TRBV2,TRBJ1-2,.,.,TGTGCCAGCAGTCGGGACTCCACTAACTATGGCTACACCTTC,CASSRDSTNYGYTF
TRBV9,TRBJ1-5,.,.,TGTGCCAGCAGCGTAGGTAGGGGGGATCAGCCCCAGCATTTT,CASSVGRGDQPQHF
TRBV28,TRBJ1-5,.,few,TGTGCCAGCAACCACGACAGTTTCACCCAGCATTTT,CASNHDSFTQHF
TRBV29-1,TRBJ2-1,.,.,TGCAGCGTTGAAGGGCAGGGTAATGAGCAGTTCTTC,CSVEGQGNEQFF
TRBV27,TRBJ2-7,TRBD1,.,TGTGCCAGCAGTTTATATTTTCGGCAGGGGGTCTACGAGCAGTACTTC,CASSLYFRQGVYEQYF
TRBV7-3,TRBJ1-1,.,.,TGTGCCAGCAGCCAGGACCCACTTGGTGAAGCTTTCTTT,CASSQDPLGEAFF
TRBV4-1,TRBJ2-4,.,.,TGCGCCAGCAGCCAAGTTAGGGTTTCAGTAGCCAAAAACATTCAGTACTTC,CASSQVRVSVAKNIQYF
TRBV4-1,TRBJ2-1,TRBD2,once,TGCGCCAGCAGCCAAGACGGGGCGGGAGGATCCTACAATGAGCAGTTCTTC,CASSQDGAGGSYNEQFF
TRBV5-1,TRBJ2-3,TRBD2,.,TGCGCCAGCAGCGACTACTTTAGCGGGTTCACAGATACGCAGTATTTT,CASSDYFSGFTDTQYF
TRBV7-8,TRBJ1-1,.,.,TGTGCCAGCAGCAGAGGAGGGTGGATGAACACTGAAGCTTTCTTT,CASSRGGWMNTEAFF
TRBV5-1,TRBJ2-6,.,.,TGCGCCAGCAGCGTGGACGGCCAGGGGTCTGGGGCCAACGTCCTGACTTTC,CASSVDGQGSGANVLTF
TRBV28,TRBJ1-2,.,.,TGTGCCAGCAGGCCCTCGGTCACCTATGGCTACACCTTC,CASRPSVTYGYTF
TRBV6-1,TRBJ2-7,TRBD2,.,TGTGCCAGCAGTGATCTAGCGGGAGTTATATACGAGCAGTACTTC,CASSDLAGVIYEQYF
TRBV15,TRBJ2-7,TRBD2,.,TGTGCCACCAGCATCGGGAGTGGGTGGGAGGGGTCCTACGAGCAGTACTTC,CATSIGSGWEGSYEQYF
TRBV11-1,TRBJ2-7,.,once,TGTGCCAGCAGCCCCCGGCAGGCCGAGAGGGGAAGGGGCTCCTACGAGCAGTACTTC,CASSPRQAERGRGSYEQYF
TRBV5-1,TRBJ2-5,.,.,TGCGCCAGCAGCTTGGTTTCGAAGGGGGAGACCCAGTACTTC,CASSLVSKGETQYF
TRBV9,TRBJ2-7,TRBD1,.,TGTGCCAGCAGCTGGGGTTCTTCAGGGGGCGAGCAGTACTTC,CASSWGSSGGEQYF
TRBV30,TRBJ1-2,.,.,TGTGCCTGGGAATACGACGGGTACTATGGCTACACCTTC,CAWEYDGYYGYTF
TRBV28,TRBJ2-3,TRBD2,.,TGTGCCACCCGACTAGCGGGAGGGGGGTATTTT,CATRLAGGGYF
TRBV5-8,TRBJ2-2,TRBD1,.,TGTGCCAGTAAATCGACAGGGGCCCGGGAGCTGTTTTTT,CASKSTGARELFF
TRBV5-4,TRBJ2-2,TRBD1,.,TGTGCCAGCAGCCCCAGACAGGGGGACACCGGGGAGCTGTTTTTT,CASSPRQGDTGELFF
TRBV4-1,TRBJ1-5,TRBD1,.,TGCGCCAGCAGCCAAGGCCGGGACAGGGGGATGGCTCAGCCCCAGCATTTT,CASSQGRDRGMAQPQHF
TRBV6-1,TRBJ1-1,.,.,TGTGCCAGCAGTGAAGGGTTGGGCACTGAAGCTTTCTTT,CASSEGLGTEAFF
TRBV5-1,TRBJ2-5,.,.,TGCGCCAGCAGCTTGTCTGCGGGCTATCAAGAGACCCAGTACTTC,CASSLSAGYQETQYF
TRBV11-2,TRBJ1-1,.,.,TGTGCCAGCAGCGCGGGACCCCGTGGTCGCATGGGTGAAGCTTTCTTT,CASSAGPRGRMGEAFF
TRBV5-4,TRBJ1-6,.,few,TGTGCCAGCAGCTTCCAGGGGAATAATTCACCCCTCCACTTT,CASSFQGNNSPLHF
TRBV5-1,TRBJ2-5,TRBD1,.,TGCGCCAGCAGCTTAGGACAGGGGGAGTTGGAGACCCAGTACTTC,CASSLGQGELETQYF
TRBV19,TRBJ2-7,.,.,TGTGCTAGTAGTCGACAGGCTGACTACGAGCAGTACTTC,CASSRQADYEQYF